This is a list of T cell receptor beta chains from one sample in a study of radiation and T cells in renal cell carcinoma. TCRdb's copy holds only in-frame clones and misses some; the assay was immunoSEQ multiplex PCR. The sample records around 180,000 clones, around 89% being singletons. This material consisted of blood, taken from a patient whose treatment included radiotherapy and nephrectomy. The receptors come from a woman aged 45-65 years with renal cell carcinoma. Both conserved end residues are part of each CDR3.

J gene: TRBJ2-2
V gene: TRBV5-1
CDR3 protein: CASNEGGENTGELFF

J gene: TRBJ1-5
V gene: TRBV14
CDR3 protein: CASSQGWGQNQPQHF

J gene: TRBJ2-7
V gene: TRBV5-5
CDR3 protein: CASSLYREYEQYF

J gene: TRBJ1-6
V gene: TRBV30
CDR3 protein: CAWSVSGGPLHF

J gene: TRBJ1-3
V gene: TRBV15
CDR3 protein: CATREWDRVASGNTIYF

J gene: TRBJ2-7
V gene: TRBV7-2
CDR3 protein: CASSLPGGGYEQYF

J gene: TRBJ1-4
V gene: TRBV19
CDR3 protein: CASSQDPREKLFF

J gene: TRBJ2-1
V gene: TRBV6-1
CDR3 protein: CASGRQLHEQFF

J gene: TRBJ1-1
V gene: TRBV11-1
CDR3 protein: CASTPLQGRRVAFF

J gene: TRBJ2-4
V gene: TRBV6-5
CDR3 protein: CASSGTSGGPQYF

J gene: TRBJ2-6
V gene: TRBV13
CDR3 protein: CASSTGAGANVLTF

J gene: TRBJ1-2
V gene: TRBV7-2
CDR3 protein: CASSRTGDRSTYGYTF

J gene: TRBJ1-5
V gene: TRBV30
CDR3 protein: CAWSVRGRGEQPQHF

J gene: TRBJ1-2
V gene: TRBV6-4
CDR3 protein: CASSARDRVGAFPKNYGYTF

J gene: TRBJ1-5
V gene: TRBV2
CDR3 protein: CASSVTGTGDQPQHF

J gene: TRBJ1-4
V gene: TRBV5-1
CDR3 protein: CASSLDLGQGNEKLFF

J gene: TRBJ2-3
V gene: TRBV11-2
CDR3 protein: CASSLERANGGAQYF

J gene: TRBJ1-1
V gene: TRBV7-9
CDR3 protein: CASSLVQGAITEAFF

J gene: TRBJ1-1
V gene: TRBV19
CDR3 protein: CASSESSSRSVLRGTEAFF

J gene: TRBJ2-3
V gene: TRBV19
CDR3 protein: CASSITGADTQYF